There are a few counts of the clone carrying this TCR beta chain. Its antigen is as yet unknown. The data stem from a study of T-cell memory formation after mild COVID-19. Overall study results and limits: The pre-infection memory compartment contained some responding clones, suggesting cross-reactive memory joined. Clonal second-wave expansions that peaked on day 37 had unconfirmed SARS-CoV-2 specificity. A second wave expanding day 15 to 37 was CD4+-biased; contracting clones were balanced.

Using constant-segment primers, 5'RACE produced TCR alpha and TCR beta cDNA libraries carrying sample barcodes and UMIs. TCRdb recomputed calls from the 5' RACE reads with MiXCR, one row per CDR3 protein. The table lists over 250,000 distinct CDR3 sequences, approximately 16% of them singletons. The CDR3 has 16 amino acids. From germline, CDR1 is SGHRS and CDR2 YFSETQ. V was pared by 4 bases and J by 7 bases, with 10 bases of the junction left unmatched. The receptor comes from a man aged 18 to 30 who had mild COVID-19 (a few samples of this study predate the infection). Cell type and time point are not known. The sample taken for sequencing was PBMCs or a T cell subset sorted from them (not recorded which). V gene TRBV5-1 combines with J gene TRBJ2-1, with 11 bases matching TRBD1. CDR3 region: CASSLHGTGGMNEQFF. DNA for the CDR3: TGCGCCAGCAGCCTACACGGGACAGGGGGTATGAATGAGCAGTTCTTC.